This paragraph covers one T cell receptor beta chain sequence. This clone showed up just once. It lacks a known antigen. There are no base qualities to consult, and no much larger clone falls within one base. The library was prepared using the immunoSEQ multiplex PCR assay. This is the immuneACCESS table as TCRdb keeps it, with only in-frame sequences that have V and J called. A part of the clones is gone; compared with another copy, unresolved V genes explain less than half, and the rest is unexplained. Here the sample has about 500,000 clones; around three quarters occur a single time. The ten largest account for more than 0.01% of the sample. The data belong to a study of shared T cell receptors in the human thymus (dated by TCRdb to about 2021). Context from the whole study: The study examined how self-reactive, shared T-cell receptor alpha chains are generated in the human thymus.

According to the germline V gene, CDR1 reads KGHSH and CDR2 reads LQKENI. CDR3 length: 18 amino acids, cysteine to phenylalanine. The CDR3 DNA has 54 bases and is translated from base 1. From V the trimming removes 8 bases and from J it removes 5 bases, while the gene matches leave 12 bases of the junction unaccounted for. These data are also associated with another study on human thymus T cells. As that second study puts it: In Finland, the donors were immunologically healthy infants who were having open corrective cardiac surgery for congenital heart defects. Thymus tissue was obtained as surgical resects removed during corrective cardiac surgery. Both the thymic and the peripheral blood repertoires appeared to show biased V and J gene segment usage. The related research reported highly overlapping thymic TCR repertoires among unrelated individuals. The study characterized TCR alpha and beta repertoires from about 8 infant thymus samples and four related peripheral blood samples. Donor ages ranging from roughly 6 to 250 days were recorded, and over 5 male and two female infants were included in the cohort. Thymocytes were freed from the tissue by mechanical means and kept at -70 degrees C as pellets of roughly 8.5-31 million cells. A QIAsymphony instrument was used to extract genomic DNA from the frozen cell pellets. TCRB and TCRAD loci were amplified from a standardized quantity of quality-controlled genomic DNA using the immunoSEQ multiplex PCR assay. The amplicons covered the V(D)J region and were long enough to include the CDR3 and to identify the V and J genes. The commercial immunoSEQ service was used to sequence amplicons on an Illumina platform. Primer bias and sequencing errors were corrected as previously described, and TCRAD and TCRB were defined on the basis of the IMGT database. immunoSEQ Analyzer 3.0 and VDJTools were used for repertoire analysis, which covered basic statistics, V/J segment usage, diversity estimates, rarefaction and pairwise overlap. Diversity was estimated with Chao1, ChaoE, Efron-Thisted, Shannon and inverse Simpson indices, and also on datasets down-sampled to the smallest sample. Repertoire overlap was assessed by strict matching of CDR3 nucleotide sequence, V gene and J gene, and clustering was done by Jaccard-based multidimensional scaling. On average, thymus samples gave 800,000 or so unique TCRB clonotypes, whereas blood samples gave about 84,000.

Sequences were obtained from thymocytes. The TCR sequence derives from a boy under three years old with a congenital heart defect. Donor details come from another sample of the same person, matched by shared clones. Rearrangement joined TRBV18 to TRBJ2-1, with TRBD2 matching 16 junction bases. The CDR3 protein sequence reads: CASHKPGLAGGSHNEQFF. The bases are TGTGCCAGCCATAAACCGGGACTAGCGGGAGGGTCACACAATGAGCAGTTCTTC.